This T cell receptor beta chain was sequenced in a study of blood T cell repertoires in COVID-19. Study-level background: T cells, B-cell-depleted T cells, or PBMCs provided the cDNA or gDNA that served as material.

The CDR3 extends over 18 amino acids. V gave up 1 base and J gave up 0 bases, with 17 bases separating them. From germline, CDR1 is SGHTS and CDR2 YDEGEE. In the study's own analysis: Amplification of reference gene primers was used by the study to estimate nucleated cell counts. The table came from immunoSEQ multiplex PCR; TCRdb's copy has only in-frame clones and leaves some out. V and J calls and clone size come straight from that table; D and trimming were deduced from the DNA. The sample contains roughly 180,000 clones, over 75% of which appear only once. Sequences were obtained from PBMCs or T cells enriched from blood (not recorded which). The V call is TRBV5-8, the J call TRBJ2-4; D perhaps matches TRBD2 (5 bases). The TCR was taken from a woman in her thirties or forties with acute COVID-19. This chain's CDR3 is CASSLIGGSVLAKNIQYF. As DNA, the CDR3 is TGTGCCAGCAGCTTGATTGGAGGTAGCGTACTAGCCAAAAACATTCAGTACTTC.